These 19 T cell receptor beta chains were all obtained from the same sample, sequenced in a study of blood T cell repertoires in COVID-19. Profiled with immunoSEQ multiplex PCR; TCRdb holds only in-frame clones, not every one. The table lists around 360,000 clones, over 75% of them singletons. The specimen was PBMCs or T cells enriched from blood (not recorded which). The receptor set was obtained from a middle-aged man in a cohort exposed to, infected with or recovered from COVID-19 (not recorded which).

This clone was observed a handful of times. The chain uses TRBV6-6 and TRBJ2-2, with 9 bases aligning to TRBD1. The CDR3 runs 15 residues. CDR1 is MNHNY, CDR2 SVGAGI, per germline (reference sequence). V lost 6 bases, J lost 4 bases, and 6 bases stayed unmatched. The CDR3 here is CASSSQGAATGELFF. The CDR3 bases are TGTGCCAGCAGCTCACAGGGGGCGGCCACCGGGGAGCTGTTTTTT.

CDR3 protein: CASSPTEYEQYF. CDR3 DNA: TGTGCCAGCAGCCCGACAGAATACGAGCAGTACTTC. The chain couples TRBV7-9 to TRBJ2-7; possible D gene TRBD1, 5 bases. The CDR3 extends over 12 amino acids. Between the trimmed V and J ends, which lost 5 bases and 4 bases, there was a span of 9 bases. CDR1 and CDR2 from the germline V gene are SEHNR and FQNEAQ (reference sequence). Full variable domain (outside the CDR3, taken from reference TRBV7-9 and TRBJ2-7): DTGVSQNPRHKITKRGQNVTFRCDPISEHNRLYWYRQTLGQGPEFLTYFQNEAQLEKSRLLSDRFSAERPKGSFSTLEIQRTEQGDSAMYLCASSPTEYEQYFGPGTRLTVT.

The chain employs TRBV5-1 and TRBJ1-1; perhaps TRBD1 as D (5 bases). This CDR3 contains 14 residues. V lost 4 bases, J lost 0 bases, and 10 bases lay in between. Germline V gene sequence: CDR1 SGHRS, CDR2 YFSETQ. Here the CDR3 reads CASSPMTVNTEAFF. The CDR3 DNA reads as TGCGCCAGCAGCCCCATGACAGTGAACACTGAAGCTTTCTTT.

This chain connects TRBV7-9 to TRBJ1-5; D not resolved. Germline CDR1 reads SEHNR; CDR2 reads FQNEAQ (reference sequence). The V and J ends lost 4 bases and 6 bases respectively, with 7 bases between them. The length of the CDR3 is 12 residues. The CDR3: CASSYSSQPQHF. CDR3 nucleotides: TGTGCCAGCAGCTACAGTTCTCAGCCCCAGCATTTT. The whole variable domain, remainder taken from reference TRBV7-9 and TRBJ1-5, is DTGVSQNPRHKITKRGQNVTFRCDPISEHNRLYWYRQTLGQGPEFLTYFQNEAQLEKSRLLSDRFSAERPKGSFSTLEIQRTEQGDSAMYLCASSYSSQPQHFGDGTRLSIL.

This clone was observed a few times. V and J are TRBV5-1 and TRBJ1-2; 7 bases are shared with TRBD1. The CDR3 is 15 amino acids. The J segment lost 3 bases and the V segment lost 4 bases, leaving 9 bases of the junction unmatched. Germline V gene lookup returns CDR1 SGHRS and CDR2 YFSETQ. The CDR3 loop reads CASSPISGTDYGYTF. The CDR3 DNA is TGCGCCAGCAGCCCAATCTCCGGGACAGACTATGGCTACACCTTC.

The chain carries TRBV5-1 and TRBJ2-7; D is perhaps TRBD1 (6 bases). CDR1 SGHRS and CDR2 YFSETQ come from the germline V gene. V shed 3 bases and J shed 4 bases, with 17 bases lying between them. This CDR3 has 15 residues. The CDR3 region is CASSSAPGTSYEQYF. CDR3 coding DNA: TGCGCCAGCAGCTCCGCACCCGGGACATCTTACGAGCAGTACTTC.

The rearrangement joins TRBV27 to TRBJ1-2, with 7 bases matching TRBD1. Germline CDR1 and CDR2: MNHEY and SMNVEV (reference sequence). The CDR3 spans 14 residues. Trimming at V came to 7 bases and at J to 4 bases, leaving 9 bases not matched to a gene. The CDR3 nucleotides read TGTGCCAGCACAAAGCAGGGGGTTGGCTATGGCTACACCTTC. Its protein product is CASTKQGVGYGYTF.

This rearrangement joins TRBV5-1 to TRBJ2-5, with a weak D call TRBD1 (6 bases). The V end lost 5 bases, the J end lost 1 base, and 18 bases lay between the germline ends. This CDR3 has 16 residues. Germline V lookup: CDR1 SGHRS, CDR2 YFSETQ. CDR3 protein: CASRTNGQTIQETQYF. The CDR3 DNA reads TGCGCCAGCAGAACGAACGGACAGACGATCCAAGAGACCCAGTACTTC.

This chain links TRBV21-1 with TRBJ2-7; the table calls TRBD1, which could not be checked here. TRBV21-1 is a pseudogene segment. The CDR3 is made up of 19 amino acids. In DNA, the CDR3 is TGTGCCAGCAGCAAAGAGCCGAACAGGGGGACAGGCAACTCCTACGAGCAGTACTTC. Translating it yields CASSKEPNRGTGNSYEQYF.

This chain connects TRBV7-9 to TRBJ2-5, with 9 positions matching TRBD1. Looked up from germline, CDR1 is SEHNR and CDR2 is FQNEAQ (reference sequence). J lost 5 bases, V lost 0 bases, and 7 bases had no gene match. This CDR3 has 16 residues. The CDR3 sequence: CASSLATGGSGETQYF. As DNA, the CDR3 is TGTGCCAGCAGCTTAGCGACAGGGGGTAGCGGGGAGACCCAGTACTTC.

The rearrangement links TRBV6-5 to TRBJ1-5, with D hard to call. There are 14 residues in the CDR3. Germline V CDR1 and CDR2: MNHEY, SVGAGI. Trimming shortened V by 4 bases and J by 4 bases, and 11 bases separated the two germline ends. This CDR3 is CASSLGPGNQPQHF. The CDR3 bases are TGTGCCAGCAGTTTGGGTCCGGGAAATCAGCCCCAGCATTTT.

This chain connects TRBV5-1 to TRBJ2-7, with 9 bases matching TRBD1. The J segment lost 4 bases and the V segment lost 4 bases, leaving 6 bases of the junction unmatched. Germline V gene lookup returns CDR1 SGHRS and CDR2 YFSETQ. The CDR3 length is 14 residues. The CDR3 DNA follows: TGCGCCAGCAGCCGCGGGACAGGGTTATACGAGCAGTACTTC. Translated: CASSRGTGLYEQYF.

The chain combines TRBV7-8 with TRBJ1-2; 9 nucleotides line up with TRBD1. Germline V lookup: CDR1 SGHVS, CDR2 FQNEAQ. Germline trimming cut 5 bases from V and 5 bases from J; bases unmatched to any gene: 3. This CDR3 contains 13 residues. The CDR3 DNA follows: TGTGCCAGCAGCGAACAGGGGGCATATGGCTACACCTTC. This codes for CASSEQGAYGYTF.

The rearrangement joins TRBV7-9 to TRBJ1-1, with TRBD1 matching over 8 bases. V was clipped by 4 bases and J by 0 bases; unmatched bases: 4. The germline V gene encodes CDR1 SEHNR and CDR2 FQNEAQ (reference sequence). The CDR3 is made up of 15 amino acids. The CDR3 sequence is CASSSGQGLNTEAFF. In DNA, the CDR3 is TGTGCCAGCAGCTCCGGACAGGGATTGAACACTGAAGCTTTCTTT.

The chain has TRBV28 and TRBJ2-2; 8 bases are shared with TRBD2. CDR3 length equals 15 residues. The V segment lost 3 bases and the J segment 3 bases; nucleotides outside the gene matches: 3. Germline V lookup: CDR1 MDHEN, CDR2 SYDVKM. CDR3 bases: TGTGCCAGCAGTTTTGGACTAGCCGACACCGGGGAGCTGTTTTTT. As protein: CASSFGLADTGELFF.

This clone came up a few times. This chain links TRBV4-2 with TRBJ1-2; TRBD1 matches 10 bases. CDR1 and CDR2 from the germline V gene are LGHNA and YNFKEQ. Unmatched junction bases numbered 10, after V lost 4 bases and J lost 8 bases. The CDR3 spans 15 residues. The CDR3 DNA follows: TGTGCCAGCAGCCCCCTGGGACAGGGGCGGGGAGGCTACACCTTC. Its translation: CASSPLGQGRGGYTF.

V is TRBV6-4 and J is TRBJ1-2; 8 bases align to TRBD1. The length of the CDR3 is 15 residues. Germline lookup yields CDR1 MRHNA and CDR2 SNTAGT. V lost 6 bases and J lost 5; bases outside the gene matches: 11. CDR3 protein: CASRLGTGDLYGYTF. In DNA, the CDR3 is TGTGCCAGCAGGCTCGGGACAGGAGATTTATATGGCTACACCTTC.

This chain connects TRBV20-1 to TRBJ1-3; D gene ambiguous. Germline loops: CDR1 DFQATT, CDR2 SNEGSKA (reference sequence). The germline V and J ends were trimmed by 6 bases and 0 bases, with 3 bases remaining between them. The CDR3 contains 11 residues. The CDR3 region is CSASSGNTIYF. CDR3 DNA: TGCAGTGCCAGCTCTGGAAACACCATATATTTT.

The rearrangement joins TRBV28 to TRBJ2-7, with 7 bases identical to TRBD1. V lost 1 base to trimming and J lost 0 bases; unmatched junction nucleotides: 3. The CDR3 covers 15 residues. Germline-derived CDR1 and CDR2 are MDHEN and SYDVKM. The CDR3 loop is CASSLSGQISYEQYF. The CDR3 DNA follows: TGTGCCAGCAGTTTATCGGGACAGATCTCCTACGAGCAGTACTTC.